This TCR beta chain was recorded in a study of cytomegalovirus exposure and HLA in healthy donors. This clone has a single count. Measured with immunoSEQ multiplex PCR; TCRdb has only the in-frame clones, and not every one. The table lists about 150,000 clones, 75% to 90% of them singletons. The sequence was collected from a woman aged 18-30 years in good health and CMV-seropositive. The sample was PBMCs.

The CDR3 DNA sequence: TGTGCCAGCAGCTTGGGGCAGACTTTATACAATGAGCAGTTCTTC. Protein product: CASSLGQTLYNEQFF. V and J are TRBV5-5 and TRBJ2-1; D is uncertain. This CDR3 comprises 15 residues. V lost 0 bases and J 4 bases, leaving 11 bases between the germline ends. CDR1 and CDR2 (germline): SGHKS, YYEKEE (reference sequence).